These T cell receptor beta chains were read from a single sample in a study of CD8 T cells in Susac syndrome. A single record per CDR3 protein comes from TCRdb applying MiXCR to the immunoSEQ multiplex PCR reads. The sample lists around 140,000 distinct CDR3 sequences, 95% occurring once. The sample comprised CD4+ T cells from PBMCs. These receptors all come from a human donor with Susac syndrome. Each CDR3 is given with its conserved first and last residue. Fields, in order: D gene, J gene, clone size, V gene, CDR3 DNA, CDR3 protein. A D gene is named only where the DNA matches it firmly. Clone size is stated in some rows and not others, as once, few, many or a class when expanded.

TRBD1 TRBJ2-6 - TRBV27 TGTGCCAGCAGTTTATTGGGGACAGGGAGCTCTGGGGCCAACGTCCTGACTTTC CASSLLGTGSSGANVLTF
- TRBJ1-1 - TRBV19 TGTGCCAGTACCCTCGGACAGTTCATGAACACTGAAGCTTTCTTT CASTLGQFMNTEAFF
TRBD1 TRBJ1-2 once TRBV27 TGTGCCAGCGGACGTCCGGGACAGAGTAACTATGGCTACACCTTC CASGRPGQSNYGYTF
- TRBJ2-7 - TRBV20-1 TGCAGTGCGCCTCCCGGGGGGCACGCGGTCTACGAGCAGTACTTC CSAPPGGHAVYEQYF
- TRBJ2-5 - TRBV18 TGTGCCAGCTCACCTCTCCGGAACCAAGAGACCCAGTACTTC CASSPLRNQETQYF
- TRBJ1-6 - TRBV5-1 TGCGCCAGCAGCTTGGAAGAAGGGTCACCCCTCCACTTT CASSLEEGSPLHF
- TRBJ1-1 - TRBV18 TGTGCCAGCTCACAGTCAGGGGACACTGAAGCTTTCTTT CASSQSGDTEAFF
TRBD1 TRBJ1-2 - TRBV12-3/TRBV12-4 TGTGCCAGCAGCACGGGACAGGGCCAAGGCGGCTACACCTTC CASSTGQGQGGYTF
- TRBJ1-2 - TRBV6-5 TGTGCCAGCAGTTCTCGGGGGGCATGGGGCTACACCTTC CASSSRGAWGYTF
TRBD1 TRBJ2-5 - TRBV12-3/TRBV12-4 TGTGCCAGCAGTGCCGGGACAGCCAGGGGAGAGACCCAGTACTTC CASSAGTARGETQYF
- TRBJ2-7 - TRBV29-1 TGCAGCGTTGAACGCTCCGAGAAGCAGTACTTC CSVERSEKQYF
TRBD1 TRBJ2-1 - TRBV25-1 TGTGCCAGCAGTGGGGATGACAGGGGGATTGTCAATGAGCAGTTCTTC CASSGDDRGIVNEQFF
TRBD2 TRBJ2-7 - TRBV20-1 TGCAGTGCCCTAGCGGGGACGTCCTACGAGCAGTACTTC CSALAGTSYEQYF